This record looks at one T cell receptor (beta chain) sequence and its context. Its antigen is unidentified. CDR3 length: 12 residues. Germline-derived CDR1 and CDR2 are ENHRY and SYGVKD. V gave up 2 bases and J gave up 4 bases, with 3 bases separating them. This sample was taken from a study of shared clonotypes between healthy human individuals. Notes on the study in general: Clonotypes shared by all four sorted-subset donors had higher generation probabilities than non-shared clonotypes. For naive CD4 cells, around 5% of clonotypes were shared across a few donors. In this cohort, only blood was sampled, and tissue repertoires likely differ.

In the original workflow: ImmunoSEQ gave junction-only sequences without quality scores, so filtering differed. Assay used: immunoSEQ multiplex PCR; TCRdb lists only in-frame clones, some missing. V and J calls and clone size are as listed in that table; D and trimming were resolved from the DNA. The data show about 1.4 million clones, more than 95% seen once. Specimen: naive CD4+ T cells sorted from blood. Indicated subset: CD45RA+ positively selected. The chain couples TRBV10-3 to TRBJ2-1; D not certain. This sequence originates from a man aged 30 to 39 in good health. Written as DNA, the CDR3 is TGTGCCATCAGTGAGCCGTACAATGAGCAGTTCTTC. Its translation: CAISEPYNEQFF.